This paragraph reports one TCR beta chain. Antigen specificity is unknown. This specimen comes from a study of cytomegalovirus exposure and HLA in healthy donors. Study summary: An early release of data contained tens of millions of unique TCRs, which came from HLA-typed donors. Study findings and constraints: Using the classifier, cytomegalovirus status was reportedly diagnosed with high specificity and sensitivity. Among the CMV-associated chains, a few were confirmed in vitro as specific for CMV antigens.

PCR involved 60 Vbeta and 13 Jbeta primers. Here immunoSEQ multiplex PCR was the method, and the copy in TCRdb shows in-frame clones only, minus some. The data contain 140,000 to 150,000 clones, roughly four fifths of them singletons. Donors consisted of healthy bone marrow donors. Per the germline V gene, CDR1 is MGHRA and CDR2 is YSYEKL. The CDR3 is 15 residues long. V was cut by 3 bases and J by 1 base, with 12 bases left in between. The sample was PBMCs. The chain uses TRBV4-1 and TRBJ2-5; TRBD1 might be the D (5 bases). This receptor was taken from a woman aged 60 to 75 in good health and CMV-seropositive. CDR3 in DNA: TGCGCCAGCAGCCACGTACAGGATCGCCAAGAGACCCAGTACTTC. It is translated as CASSHVQDRQETQYF.